These 6 T cell receptor beta chains were sequenced from one sample in a study of T cells in Graves' hyperthyroidism and ophthalmopathy (dated by TCRdb to between 2019 and 2020). The method behind the library was multiplex PCR. Reads for this sample came from an Illumina HiSeq 2000. Amplification of TCR beta CDR3 regions was carried out from RNA transcripts. For the first round of RT-PCR on the TCR CDR3, the HTBI primer set was used together with the Qiagen OneStep RT-PCR kit. The public sequencing data were trimmed at Q25 with fastp and processed into clonotypes with MiXCR by TCRdb, which kept only in-frame beta chains. Rows with a matching CDR3 protein are joined into one entry that keeps the most common DNA and genes. The sample table holds more than 500,000 distinct CDR3 sequences, of which under 60% were seen once. 15% to 20% of the sample comes from the top ten. Material for sequencing was peripheral blood or thyroid tissue (not recorded which). The source of these receptors is an adult woman with Graves' disease, either hyperthyroidism or ophthalmopathy (not recorded which).

Many counts were recorded for this clonotype. The chain joins TRBV20-1 to TRBJ2-7, with 7 bases identical to TRBD1. This CDR3 contains 14 residues. The germline gives CDR1 DFQATT, CDR2 SNEGSKA (reference sequence). With V trimmed by 3 bases and J by 3 bases, 8 bases remained unmatched. The CDR3 loop reads CSASDGTDRYEQYF. CDR3 DNA: TGCAGTGCTAGTGACGGGACAGACCGCTACGAGCAGTACTTC.

The chain employs TRBV2 and TRBJ1-6; D unresolved. The CDR3 has 13 residues. V was shortened by 6 bases and J by 7 bases, with 10 bases between the two germline ends. CDR1 and CDR2 (germline): SNHLY, FYNNEI. CDR3 sequence: CASRETRNSPLHF. CDR3 bases: TGTGCCAGCAGGGAGACACGGAATTCACCCCTCCACTTT.

The rearrangement joins TRBV10-2 to TRBJ1-1, with 10 nucleotides matching TRBD1. CDR1 and CDR2 from the germline V gene are WSHSY and SAAADI. The CDR3 runs to 14 residues. The junction had 6 bases not matched to a gene; V was cut back by 6 bases and J by 5 bases. The CDR3 is CASRPGQGSTEAFF. CDR3 nucleotide sequence: TGCGCCAGCAGGCCGGGACAGGGGTCAACTGAAGCTTTCTTT.

V usage is TRBV7-2 and J usage is TRBJ2-5; maybe TRBD2 (6 bases). The V end was cut by 3 bases, the J end by 2 bases, with 10 bases between. The CDR3 spans 14 residues. Germline V gene data show CDR1 as SGHTA and CDR2 as FQGNSA. CDR3 DNA sequence: TGTGCCAGCAGCTTCTCCGGGACTCAAGAGACCCAGTACTTC. Its protein product is CASSFSGTQETQYF.

This clonotype appeared many times. The rearrangement uses TRBV7-9 and TRBJ1-1, with a weak D call TRBD1 (5 bases). The CDR3 length is 12 residues. The V gene's germline CDR1 is SEHNR and CDR2 FQNEAQ (reference sequence). V was clipped by 6 bases and J by 1 base, with 6 bases between them. CDR3 DNA: TGTGCCAGCAGGGACACGAACACTGAAGCTTTCTTT. Its translation is CASRDTNTEAFF.

V gene TRBV2 combines with J gene TRBJ2-1, with D possibly matching TRBD2 (6 bases). V was pared by 8 bases and J by 4 bases, with 9 bases between. The CDR3 loop spans 12 amino acids. From germline, CDR1 is SNHLY and CDR2 FYNNEI. CDR3 sequence: CASGGVYNEQFF. The CDR3, as DNA: TGTGCCAGCGGCGGGGTTTACAATGAGCAGTTCTTC.